A single T cell receptor beta chain is shown here with its context. Antigen: not known. Vbeta (60) and Jbeta (13) primers were used in the PCR. Original processing notes: The count from a later analysis was tens of millions of unique TCR beta chains, some 10 million of them shared. TCRdb keeps only in-frame clones here, not all; method: immunoSEQ multiplex PCR. D and trimming were read from the DNA, whereas the V and J calls and clone size are those reported in that table. Of 100,000 to 150,000 clones listed, 78% are singletons. These data belong to a study of cytomegalovirus exposure and HLA in healthy donors. Study-wide findings and caveats: Association with HLA alleles at 0.05 false discovery rate was found for 15,000 to 20,000 TCR beta sequences in a later analysis. When a later analysis compared HLA-associated TCR beta chains with equally common others, the HLA-associated chains turned out to be more clonally expanded and to have lower generation probabilities.

The CDR3 is 12 residues long. The V gene's germline CDR1 is LNHNV and CDR2 YYDKDF (reference sequence). Trimming left V 11 bases short and J 5 bases short, with 15 bases between. Donors likely had unrecorded immune exposures despite being nominally healthy when sampled. The chain recombines TRBV15 with TRBJ1-1; D is unresolved. Input material: PBMCs. The sequence was collected from a man aged 25 to 40 in good health and CMV-seropositive. The CDR3: CASGKGGTEAFF. CDR3 DNA sequence: TGTGCCTCAGGCAAGGGAGGGACTGAAGCTTTCTTT.